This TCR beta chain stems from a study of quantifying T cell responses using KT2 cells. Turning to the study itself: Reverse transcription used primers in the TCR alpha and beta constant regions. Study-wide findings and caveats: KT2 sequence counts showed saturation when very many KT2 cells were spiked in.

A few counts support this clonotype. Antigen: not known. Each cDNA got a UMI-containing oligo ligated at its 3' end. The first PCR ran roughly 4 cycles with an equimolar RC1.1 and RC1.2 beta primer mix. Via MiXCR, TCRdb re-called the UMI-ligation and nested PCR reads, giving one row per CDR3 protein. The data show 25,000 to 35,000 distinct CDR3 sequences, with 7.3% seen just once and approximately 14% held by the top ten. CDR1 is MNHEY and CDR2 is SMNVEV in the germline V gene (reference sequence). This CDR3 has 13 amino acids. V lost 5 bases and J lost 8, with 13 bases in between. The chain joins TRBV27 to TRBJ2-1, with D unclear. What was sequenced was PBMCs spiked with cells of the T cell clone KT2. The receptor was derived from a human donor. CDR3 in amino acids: CASSPTGWDEQFF. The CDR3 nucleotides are TGTGCCAGCAGTCCCACTGGCTGGGATGAGCAGTTCTTC.